Shown below are 31 T cell receptor beta chains from a single sample sequenced in a study of blood T cell repertoires in COVID-19. TCRdb keeps only in-frame clones here, not all; method: immunoSEQ multiplex PCR. The data contain approximately 170,000 clones, 65% to 80% of them seen just once; the ten biggest clones take up over 15%. Sequencing input: PBMCs or T cells enriched from blood (not recorded which). The receptors shown here come from a woman in her 70s in a cohort exposed to, infected with or recovered from COVID-19 (not recorded which).

CDR3 DNA sequence: TGCGCCAGCAGCCTAGGGACTAGCGGGCCAGATACGCAGTATTTT. Residues: CASSLGTSGPDTQYF. The chain uses TRBV4-3 and TRBJ2-3, with 12 bases lining up with TRBD2. The CDR3 runs to 15 residues. Looked up from germline, CDR1 is LGHNA and CDR2 is YSLEER. V lost 4 bases, J lost 4 bases, and 3 bases stayed unmatched.

This sequence joins TRBV27 and TRBJ2-7, with 11 bases fitting TRBD1. V was clipped by 7 bases and J by 4 bases; unmatched bases: 6. In germline, CDR1 is MNHEY, CDR2 SMNVEV (reference sequence). This CDR3 contains 14 residues. The CDR3 reads CASTSDRGRYEQYF. The CDR3 DNA reads as TGTGCCAGCACCTCGGACAGGGGGCGGTACGAGCAGTACTTC.

J is TRBJ2-1 and V is TRBV3-1 (or the pseudogene TRBV3-2); 11 nucleotides line up with TRBD2. Trimming removed 4 bases from V and 4 bases from J; junction bases left unmatched: 6. This CDR3 is built from 16 residues. CDR1 is LGHDT, CDR2 YNNKEL, per germline (reference sequence). CDR3 nucleotide sequence: TGTGCCAGCAGCCCCCCCGGGACTAGCGGTTACAATGAGCAGTTCTTC. Protein product: CASSPPGTSGYNEQFF.

The rearrangement joins TRBV4-3 to TRBJ1-2, with D perhaps matching TRBD1 (6 bases). CDR1 LGHNA and CDR2 YSLEER come from the germline V gene. Trimming removed 0 bases from V and 7 bases from J, with 15 bases in between. The CDR3 sequence is 15 residues long. CDR3 nucleotides: TGCGCCAGCAGCCAAGATCGTCGCCAGGGGTCTGGCTACACCTTC. This gives the protein CASSQDRRQGSGYTF.

V gene TRBV7-9 combines with J gene TRBJ1-6, with D possibly being TRBD1 (5 bases). V lost 3 bases to trimming and J lost 2 bases, with 14 bases between them. Per germline, CDR1 SEHNR and CDR2 FQNEAQ (reference sequence). The CDR3 sequence is 17 residues long. CDR3 residues: CASSFGGSYAYNSPLHF. The CDR3 DNA is TGTGCCAGCAGCTTCGGGGGGTCTTACGCCTATAATTCACCCCTCCACTTT.

The chain is built from TRBV7-2 and TRBJ2-7, with 8 bases fitting TRBD2. The germline V gene encodes CDR1 SGHTA and CDR2 FQGNSA. V lost 7 bases to trimming and J lost 4 bases; unmatched junction nucleotides: 6. The CDR3 covers 13 residues. CDR3 DNA: TGTGCCAGCACCAACCCGGGAGGGTACGAGCAGTACTTC. Amino acids: CASTNPGGYEQYF.

The genes are TRBV28 and TRBJ1-5; maybe TRBD1 (5 bases). The CDR3 sequence is 14 residues long. Germline V gene data show CDR1 as MDHEN and CDR2 as SYDVKM. Trimming stripped 6 bases from V and 7 bases from J, with 16 bases between. This chain's CDR3 is CASRYGGSGQPQHF. CDR3 nucleotides: TGTGCCAGCAGATACGGGGGGAGTGGACAGCCCCAGCATTTT.

V gene TRBV5-4 combines with J gene TRBJ1-5; 8 nucleotides align to TRBD1. The CDR3 runs to 16 residues. The V gene's germline CDR1 is SGHNT and CDR2 YYREEE (reference sequence). V shed 10 bases, J shed 0 bases, and the junction held 12 bases outside the gene matches. The DNA of the CDR3 is TGTGCCGGCTCATCAGGGGGCGATTTTAGCAATCAGCCCCAGCATTTT. This codes for CAGSSGGDFSNQPQHF.

CDR3 sequence reads: CASEKLAGGKGDTQYF. CDR3 coding DNA: TGTGCCAGTGAGAAATTAGCGGGGGGGAAAGGAGATACGCAGTATTTT. The chain recombines TRBV5-6 with TRBJ2-3; TRBD2 agrees at 11 bases. V trimming: 8 bases; J trimming: 5 bases; junction bases outside the gene matches: 13. The CDR3 extends over 16 amino acids. Germline V CDR1 and CDR2: SGHDT, YYEEEE.

This sequence joins TRBV7-6 and TRBJ1-2, with D possibly TRBD1 on 6 matching bases. Looked up from germline, CDR1 is SGHVS and CDR2 is FNYEAQ. V was shortened by 5 bases and J by 5 bases, with 15 bases between the two germline ends. The CDR3 length is 14 residues. The DNA for the CDR3 is TGTGCCAGCAGCCTACAGGGTTTGAAATATGGCTACACCTTC. Protein product: CASSLQGLKYGYTF. Full variable domain (missing parts from reference TRBV7-6 and TRBJ1-2): GAGVSQSPRYKVTKRGQDVALRCDPISGHVSLYWYRQALGQGPEFLTYFNYEAQQDKSGLPNDRFSAERPEGSISTLTIQRTEQRDSAMYRCASSLQGLKYGYTFGSGTRLTVV.

This chain's CDR3 is CASSFGTSGYTDTQYF. For the CDR3, the DNA is TGCGCCAGCAGCTTTGGGACTAGCGGATACACAGATACGCAGTATTTT. The chain carries TRBV5-1 and TRBJ2-3, with 11 bases aligning to TRBD2. Germline lookup yields CDR1 SGHRS and CDR2 YFSETQ. J gave up 2 bases and V 2 bases, and 4 bases lay outside the gene matches. The CDR3 is 16 amino acids.

The CDR3 region is CASSRTVGNIQYF. The CDR3 DNA sequence: TGTGCCAGCAGTCGGACTGTAGGAAACATTCAGTACTTC. The V gene is TRBV28, the J gene TRBJ2-4, with a weak D call TRBD2 (5 bases). Germline V CDR1 and CDR2: MDHEN, SYDVKM. The CDR3 extends over 13 amino acids. The ends were cut back, 5 bases at V and 6 bases at J, with 11 bases in the middle.

V is TRBV5-1 and J is TRBJ2-1; 8 bases line up with TRBD1. Germline assignment: CDR1 SGHRS and CDR2 YFSETQ. V lost 7 bases and J lost 2; bases outside the gene matches: 8. This CDR3 comprises 15 residues. The CDR3 loop reads CASGQQGGAYNEQFF. In nucleotides, the CDR3 is TGCGCCAGCGGCCAACAGGGGGGAGCCTACAATGAGCAGTTCTTC.

At least ten counts were recorded for this clone. V usage is TRBV28 and J usage is TRBJ2-6; TRBD1 matches at 7 bases. Per the germline V gene, CDR1 is MDHEN and CDR2 is SYDVKM. The CDR3 spans 18 residues. V dropped 7 bases and J dropped 0; count of bases not matched to a gene: 12. CDR3 in amino acids: CASTISGTEFSGANVLTF. DNA for the CDR3: TGTGCCAGCACCATAAGTGGGACAGAGTTCTCTGGGGCCAACGTCCTGACTTTC. The variable domain in full, completed from reference TRBV28 and TRBJ2-6, reads DVKVTQSSRYLVKRTGEKVFLECVQDMDHENMFWYRQDPGLGLRLIYFSYDVKMKEKGDIPEGYSVSREKKERFSLILESASTNQTSMYLCASTISGTEFSGANVLTFGAGSRLTVL.

This chain links TRBV5-5 with TRBJ2-1; no reliable D call. From germline, CDR1 is SGHKS and CDR2 YYEKEE (reference sequence). Trimming shortened V by 1 base and J by 6 bases, and 26 bases separated the two germline ends. The CDR3 is made up of 19 amino acids. The CDR3 bases are TGTGCCAGCAGCTTGATGAGACAATACCCCGTGGCGCCTTTCAATGAGCAGTTCTTC. It codes for CASSLMRQYPVAPFNEQFF. Supplemented by reference TRBV5-5 and TRBJ2-1, the full variable domain reads DAGVTQSPTHLIKTRGQQVTLRCSPISGHKSVSWYQQVLGQGPQFIFQYYEKEERGRGNFPDRFSARQFPNYSSELNVNALLLGDSALYLCASSLMRQYPVAPFNEQFFGPGTRLTVL.

The chain uses TRBV7-9 and TRBJ2-5; 9 bases match TRBD1. The CDR3 length is 16 residues. CDR1 and CDR2 from the germline V gene are SEHNR and FQNEAQ (reference sequence). Trimming at V came to 6 bases and at J to 5 bases, leaving 13 bases not matched to a gene. Here the CDR3 DNA reads TGTGCCAGCAGTCCTTTCCGGGACAGGGTGTGGGAGACCCAGTACTTC. Protein: CASSPFRDRVWETQYF.

The chain uses TRBV5-4 and TRBJ2-3; 9 bases line up with TRBD2. Germline values: CDR1 SGHNT, CDR2 YYREEE (reference sequence). V trimming: 5 bases; J trimming: 4 bases; junction bases outside the gene matches: 8. The CDR3 is 15 residues long. CDR3 protein: CASRRGSGSSDTQYF. The CDR3 DNA follows: TGTGCCAGCAGGAGAGGTAGCGGGAGCTCAGATACGCAGTATTTT.

This chain connects TRBV24-1 to TRBJ1-2; 7 positions match TRBD1. Germline V lookup: CDR1 KGHDR, CDR2 SFDVKD. This CDR3 contains 14 residues. Trimming removed 3 bases from V and 6 bases from J; junction bases left unmatched: 6. The CDR3 loop reads CATSDETGADGYTF. The CDR3 bases are TGTGCCACCAGTGATGAAACAGGGGCCGATGGCTACACCTTC.

This sequence joins TRBV6-2 or TRBV6-3 and TRBJ1-1; 7 positions match TRBD1. J gave up 2 bases and V 6 bases, and 12 bases lay outside the gene matches. This CDR3 contains 16 residues. Germline V CDR1 and CDR2: MNHEY, SVGEGT. This CDR3 is CASSPHRGGVNTEAFF. The CDR3 bases are TGTGCCAGCAGCCCTCATCGAGGGGGCGTAAACACTGAAGCTTTCTTT.

The CDR3 nucleotides are TGTGCCAGCGTGGACAGCCAAATAGATTCACCCCTCCACTTT. This gives the protein CASVDSQIDSPLHF. The chain uses TRBV6-5 and TRBJ1-6, with a tentative D call TRBD1 (6 bases). Trimming shortened V by 8 bases and J by 8 bases, and 16 bases separated the two germline ends. Germline V gene data show CDR1 as MNHEY and CDR2 as SVGAGI. The CDR3 sequence is 14 residues long.

The chain recombines TRBV3-1 (or the pseudogene TRBV3-2) with TRBJ2-3, with no clear D. V lost 4 bases and J lost 4, with 6 bases in between. The CDR3 sequence is 12 residues long. Per the germline V gene, CDR1 is LGHDT and CDR2 is YNNKEL (reference sequence). The CDR3 reads CASSLEPDTQYF. The CDR3 coding sequence is TGTGCCAGCAGCCTCGAGCCAGATACGCAGTATTTT.

The chain uses TRBV2 and TRBJ2-2, with D possibly matching TRBD2 (6 bases). This CDR3 has 14 residues. Germline loops: CDR1 SNHLY, CDR2 FYNNEI. V lost 11 bases, J lost 6 bases, and 19 bases lay in between. The CDR3 loop reads CAGGSSVGSGELFF. The CDR3 region has the DNA TGTGCCGGTGGTTCTAGCGTCGGTTCCGGGGAGCTGTTTTTT.

The J gene is TRBJ1-2, the V gene TRBV6-5, with 8 bases identical to TRBD1. J lost 6 bases, V lost 6 bases, and 6 bases had no gene match. The CDR3 has 13 amino acids. The germline V gene has CDR1 MNHEY and CDR2 SVGAGI. The CDR3: CASSLTGDDGYTF. CDR3 in DNA: TGTGCCAGCAGCCTGACAGGGGATGATGGCTACACCTTC.

The V gene is TRBV5-6, the J gene TRBJ2-1; D not certain. V gave up 6 bases and J gave up 6 bases, with 13 bases separating them. This CDR3 has 13 residues. Germline V lookup: CDR1 SGHDT, CDR2 YYEEEE. The CDR3 nucleotides read TGTGCCAGCACCTTTGGAGTCTCCAATGAGCAGTTCTTC. Its protein product is CASTFGVSNEQFF.

This chain uses TRBV11-2 with TRBJ2-5, with a tentative D call TRBD1 (6 bases). Trimming cost V 3 bases and J 5 bases, with 7 bases left between them. There are 12 residues in the CDR3. Germline CDR1 and CDR2: SGHAT and FQNNGV. CDR3 amino acids: CASSFTGETQYF. For the CDR3, the DNA is TGTGCCAGCAGCTTCACAGGGGAGACCCAGTACTTC.

This clone appeared a few times. The chain couples TRBV27 to TRBJ1-6; no clear D. V was shortened by 3 bases and J by 5 bases, with 2 bases between the two germline ends. The CDR3 is made up of 12 amino acids. Per germline, CDR1 MNHEY and CDR2 SMNVEV (reference sequence). This CDR3 reads CASSFNNSPLHF. CDR3 coding DNA: TGTGCCAGCAGTTTTAATAATTCACCCCTCCACTTT.

The CDR3 is CASSLSGGVADTQYF. The CDR3 bases are TGTGCCAGCAGCTTGTCCGGCGGGGTGGCAGATACGCAGTATTTT. The rearrangement joins TRBV7-9 to TRBJ2-3; TRBD2 is a possible D gene (6 bases). In germline, CDR1 is SEHNR, CDR2 FQNEAQ (reference sequence). Trimming removed 3 bases at V and 4 bases at J, with 14 bases between. The CDR3 length is 15 residues.

The chain employs TRBV19 and TRBJ1-6; maybe TRBD1 (5 bases). The V and J ends lost 6 bases and 1 base respectively, with 13 bases between them. From germline, CDR1 is LNHDA and CDR2 SQIVND (reference sequence). The CDR3 is 16 residues long. The chain's CDR3 is CASRDTAGSYNSPLHF. The CDR3 DNA reads TGTGCCAGTAGGGACACAGCGGGGTCCTATAATTCACCCCTCCACTTT.

The rearrangement joins TRBV6-2 or TRBV6-3 to TRBJ2-7; D is possibly TRBD2 (6 bases). This CDR3 is 13 amino acids long. The V gene's germline CDR1 is MNHEY and CDR2 SVGEGT. V shed 2 bases and J shed 4 bases, with 9 bases lying between them. CDR3 sequence (DNA): TGTGCCAGCAGTTACCTGCGGGGATACGAGCAGTACTTC. Protein: CASSYLRGYEQYF.

This clone was seen only a few times. This chain links TRBV3-1 (or the pseudogene TRBV3-2) with TRBJ2-4; 7 bases fit TRBD2. CDR1 is LGHDT and CDR2 is YNNKEL in the germline V gene (reference sequence). The V and J ends lost 4 bases and 3 bases, in that order; junction bases with no gene match: 3. CDR3 length equals 14 residues. CDR3 in DNA: TGTGCCAGCAGCCCGGGAGGAGTCAAAAACATTCAGTACTTC. As protein: CASSPGGVKNIQYF.

The chain joins TRBV24-1 to TRBJ1-5, with no clear D. The length of the CDR3 is 13 residues. CDR1 and CDR2 (germline): KGHDR, SFDVKD. The V end was cut by 5 bases, the J end by 4 bases, with 8 bases between. The CDR3 loop is CATSGNTNQPQHF. The CDR3 DNA sequence: TGTGCCACCAGTGGAAACACGAATCAGCCCCAGCATTTT.